The 25 T cell receptor beta chains reported below all come from one sample, sequenced in a study of blood T cell repertoires in COVID-19. Generated by immunoSEQ multiplex PCR, the TCRdb table keeps only in-frame clones and is missing some. Among tens of thousands of clones listed, about 90% were seen once. The sample consisted of peripheral blood. These receptors all stem from a human donor with active COVID-19. The donor label of this sample is uncertain.

V gene TRBV11-2 combines with J gene TRBJ2-5; 8 bases align to TRBD2. There are 13 residues in the CDR3. The J segment lost 3 bases and the V segment lost 5 bases, leaving 2 bases of the junction unmatched. The germline gives CDR1 SGHAT, CDR2 FQNNGV. The CDR3: CASSRSGEETQYF. DNA for the CDR3: TGTGCCAGCAGCCGTAGCGGGGAAGAGACCCAGTACTTC.

The chain uses TRBV7-6 and TRBJ2-1, with TRBD1 matching 7 bases. CDR1 and CDR2 (germline): SGHVS, FNYEAQ. The CDR3 runs 19 residues. V trimming: 3 bases; J trimming: 3 bases; junction bases outside the gene matches: 17. CDR3 sequence: CASSLAHRTDRENYNEQFF. In DNA form, the CDR3 reads TGTGCCAGCAGCTTGGCCCATCGAACCGACAGGGAAAACTACAATGAGCAGTTCTTC.

The J gene is TRBJ1-3, the V gene TRBV6-6; no reliable D call. The germline CDR1 and CDR2 sequences are MNHNY and SVGAGI (reference sequence). The CDR3 is 15 residues long. The V end lost 2 bases, the J end lost 4 bases, and 12 bases lay between the germline ends. The CDR3: CASSYAEVLGNTIYF. The CDR3 DNA reads TGTGCCAGCAGTTACGCGGAGGTGTTAGGAAACACCATATATTTT.

The chain recombines TRBV4-3 with TRBJ1-5; TRBD1 agrees at 11 bases. J gave up 7 bases and V 0 bases, and 8 bases lay outside the gene matches. CDR1 is LGHNA, CDR2 YSLEER, per germline. This CDR3 spans 17 amino acids. The CDR3 nucleotides are TGCGCCAGCAGCCAAGATTGGAGGACAGGGGGCCTACAGCCCCAGCATTTT. Its translation: CASSQDWRTGGLQPQHF.

The chain is built from TRBV5-4 and TRBJ2-1; D possibly corresponds to TRBD1 (6 bases). Between the trimmed V and J ends, which lost 0 bases and 6 bases, there was a span of 13 bases. CDR1 is SGHNT and CDR2 is YYREEE in the germline V gene (reference sequence). This CDR3 contains 15 residues. CDR3 DNA: TGTGCCAGCAGCTTGGGTATGGGACAAGCCAATGAGCAGTTCTTC. Its translation is CASSLGMGQANEQFF.

The J gene is TRBJ2-6, the V gene TRBV28, with 7 bases fitting TRBD1. The length of the CDR3 is 16 residues. The germline V gene has CDR1 MDHEN and CDR2 SYDVKM. The V segment lost 3 bases and the J segment 0 bases; nucleotides outside the gene matches: 2. The CDR3 DNA follows: TGTGCCAGCAGTTTCGGGACAGCCTCTGGGGCCAACGTCCTGACTTTC. Translation gives CASSFGTASGANVLTF.

The gene calls are TRBV6-5 and TRBJ2-3; 11 bases align to TRBD2. The germline V gene has CDR1 MNHEY and CDR2 SVGAGI. J lost 1 base, V lost 6 bases, and 3 bases had no gene match. The CDR3 sequence is 15 residues long. The CDR3 DNA reads TGTGCCAGCAGACGGGGACTAGCGGGCACAGATACGCAGTATTTT. It translates to CASRRGLAGTDTQYF.

This chain uses TRBV11-2 with TRBJ2-5, with D perhaps TRBD2 (6 bases). Germline V lookup: CDR1 SGHAT, CDR2 FQNNGV. V was pared by 5 bases and J by 7 bases, with 17 bases between. CDR3 size: 14 residues. The DNA for the CDR3 is TGTGCCAGCAGCCAAAACCCTAGCGAGGGGACCCAGTACTTC. Encoded protein: CASSQNPSEGTQYF.

The chain recombines TRBV6-2 or TRBV6-3 with TRBJ2-1, with D maybe TRBD1 (6 bases). With 0 bases removed from V and 8 bases from J, the gap between germline ends came to 20 bases. CDR3 length: 17 amino acids. Germline CDR1 is MNHEY and CDR2 is SVGEGT. The CDR3 loop is CASSYSAGTFIIHEQFF. The CDR3 nucleotides are TGTGCCAGCAGTTACTCCGCCGGGACATTCATAATTCATGAGCAGTTCTTC.

The chain uses TRBV4-3 and TRBJ2-2; 9 bases align to TRBD2. This CDR3 spans 18 amino acids. Per germline, CDR1 LGHNA and CDR2 YSLEER. With 0 bases clipped from V and 7 bases from J, the junction kept 12 bases outside the gene matches. The CDR3 coding sequence is TGCGCCAGCAGCCAAGATTCGAGAGCGGGGGGCCGAGGCGGGGAGCTGTTTTTT. It is translated as CASSQDSRAGGRGGELFF.

This chain joins TRBV18 and TRBJ2-6; the D gene is possibly TRBD1 (5 bases). With 3 bases removed from V and 0 bases from J, the gap between germline ends came to 15 bases. Per the germline V gene, CDR1 is KGHSH and CDR2 is LQKENI. This CDR3 region has 18 residues. This CDR3 is CASSPPRTFFSGANVLTF. Written as DNA, the CDR3 is TGTGCCAGCTCACCTCCCCGGACATTCTTCTCTGGGGCCAACGTCCTGACTTTC.

The chain carries TRBV5-6 and TRBJ2-5; the D is unclear. CDR1 and CDR2 from the germline V gene are SGHDT and YYEEEE. The CDR3 totals 12 residues. The V end was cut by 7 bases, the J end by 5 bases, with 12 bases between. CDR3 bases: TGTGCCAGCTGTATCTCCCTCGAGACCCAGTACTTC. It specifies CASCISLETQYF.

The chain carries TRBV11-2 and TRBJ2-5, with D hard to call. CDR3 length equals 14 residues. Trimming shortened V by 5 bases and J by 0 bases, and 10 bases separated the two germline ends. Germline CDR1 and CDR2: SGHAT and FQNNGV. CDR3 region: CASSPGLDQETQYF. In DNA, the CDR3 is TGTGCCAGCAGCCCCGGTTTGGACCAAGAGACCCAGTACTTC.

The V and J genes are TRBV7-9 and TRBJ1-3, with 9 nucleotides matching TRBD1. This CDR3 region has 15 residues. V dropped 3 bases and J dropped 2; count of bases not matched to a gene: 2. Germline V gene sequence: CDR1 SEHNR, CDR2 FQNEAQ (reference sequence). CDR3 protein: CASSLRQGAGNTIYF. DNA of the CDR3: TGTGCCAGCAGCTTGAGACAGGGGGCTGGAAACACCATATATTTT. The entire variable domain, with the rest obtained from reference TRBV7-9 and TRBJ1-3, is as follows: DTGVSQNPRHKITKRGQNVTFRCDPISEHNRLYWYRQTLGQGPEFLTYFQNEAQLEKSRLLSDRFSAERPKGSFSTLEIQRTEQGDSAMYLCASSLRQGAGNTIYFGEGSWLTVV.

J is TRBJ1-1 and V is TRBV29-1, with D unclear. V was shortened by 3 bases and J by 2 bases, with 10 bases between the two germline ends. The CDR3 loop spans 13 amino acids. Germline V lookup: CDR1 SQVTM, CDR2 ANQGSEA. The CDR3 DNA reads TGCAGCGTTGATGGCCAGTTCAACACTGAAGCTTTCTTT. Translated, it gives CSVDGQFNTEAFF.

The sample holds one count of this clone. J is TRBJ2-7 and V is TRBV19, with 7 bases aligning to TRBD2. This CDR3 region has 15 residues. V shed 3 bases and J 0 bases; nucleotides not matched to a gene: 5. Germline V gene sequence: CDR1 LNHDA, CDR2 SQIVND (reference sequence). CDR3: CASSMAGVSSYEQYF. The CDR3 nucleotides read TGTGCCAGTAGTATGGCGGGGGTAAGCTCCTACGAGCAGTACTTC.

The gene calls are TRBV3-1 (or the pseudogene TRBV3-2) and TRBJ2-3; 10 nucleotides match TRBD2. The CDR3 runs 18 residues. In germline, CDR1 is LGHDT, CDR2 YNNKEL (reference sequence). J lost 0 bases, V lost 0 bases, and 6 bases had no gene match. The CDR3 nucleotides are TGTGCCAGCAGCCAAGATGGGCCTAGCGGGGGTAGCACAGATACGCAGTATTTT. It codes for CASSQDGPSGGSTDTQYF.

This chain connects TRBV6-1 to TRBJ1-1; D is unclear. The CDR3 contains 15 residues. V lost 3 bases to trimming and J lost 3 bases, with 14 bases between them. The V gene's germline CDR1 is MNHNS and CDR2 SASEGT. The CDR3 here is CASSDPQERDTEAFF. The DNA for the CDR3 is TGTGCCAGCAGTGACCCCCAAGAGCGGGACACTGAAGCTTTCTTT.

The chain couples TRBV7-2 to TRBJ1-5; 12 bases agree with TRBD1. Germline V gene data show CDR1 as SGHTA and CDR2 as FQGNSA. The CDR3 contains 15 residues. The V gene end was trimmed by 4 bases and the J gene end by 6 bases; junction bases not matched to a gene: 4. CDR3 DNA sequence: TGTGCCAGCAGCTCCATGGGACAGGGGGCTCAGCCCCAGCATTTT. Residues: CASSSMGQGAQPQHF.

In its sample, this clone was seen once. The rearrangement links TRBV25-1 to TRBJ2-1; no clear D gene. Germline CDR1 reads MGHDK; CDR2 reads SYGVNS. The V end lost 6 bases, the J end lost 9 bases, and 12 bases lay between the germline ends. The CDR3 spans 12 residues. The CDR3 DNA is TGTGCCAGCAGCCCCTCGTGGGCTGAGCAGTTCTTC. Encoded protein: CASSPSWAEQFF.

Written as DNA, the CDR3 is TGTGCCAGCAGTTACTTAGACGAGCAGTACTTC. Encoded protein: CASSYLDEQYF. The V and J genes are TRBV6-6 and TRBJ2-7, with D hard to call. Between the trimmed V and J ends, which lost 1 base and 5 bases, there was a span of 3 bases. This CDR3 has 11 amino acids. Germline-derived CDR1 and CDR2 are MNHNY and SVGAGI (reference sequence).

This chain uses TRBV19 with TRBJ1-2; TRBD1 might be the D (5 bases). The germline CDR1 and CDR2 sequences are LNHDA and SQIVND (reference sequence). Trimming took 3 bases from V and 0 from J, leaving 17 bases between them. The CDR3 is made up of 17 amino acids. CDR3 protein: CASSIRLRGRPNYGYTF. CDR3 bases: TGTGCCAGTAGTATTAGGTTAAGGGGCCGACCTAACTATGGCTACACCTTC.

This chain connects TRBV28 to TRBJ2-7, with D possibly TRBD1 on 5 matching bases. Trimming removed 4 bases from V and 2 bases from J, with 15 bases in between. Germline-derived CDR1 and CDR2 are MDHEN and SYDVKM. The CDR3 spans 15 residues. The DNA of the CDR3 is TGTGCCAGCAGTTCTCCAGGGCGTTTGACCTACGAGCAGTACTTC. It yields the protein CASSSPGRLTYEQYF. The full variable domain, with the rest looked up from reference TRBV28 and TRBJ2-7, is DVKVTQSSRYLVKRTGEKVFLECVQDMDHENMFWYRQDPGLGLRLIYFSYDVKMKEKGDIPEGYSVSREKKERFSLILESASTNQTSMYLCASSSPGRLTYEQYFGPGTRLTVT.

This CDR3 reads CASSATPGSGYLLEQYF. CDR3 sequence (DNA): TGTGCCAGCAGCGCAACTCCAGGTTCTGGATACCTTCTCGAGCAGTACTTC. The chain couples TRBV9 to TRBJ2-7; D uncertain. The length of the CDR3 is 17 residues. CDR1 is SGDLS, CDR2 YYNGEE, per germline. V was clipped by 3 bases and J by 6 bases, with 25 bases between them. Looking up the rest from reference TRBV9 and TRBJ2-7 gives the full variable domain: DSGVTQTPKHLITATGQRVTLRCSPRSGDLSVYWYQQSLDQGLQFLIQYYNGEERAKGNILERFSAQQFPDLHSELNLSSLELGDSALYFCASSATPGSGYLLEQYFGPGTRLTVT.

The chain is built from TRBV3-1 (or the pseudogene TRBV3-2) and TRBJ2-1; 9 bases align to TRBD1. The V and J ends lost 5 bases and 0 bases, in that order; junction bases with no gene match: 2. CDR3 length: 15 amino acids. Germline CDR1 and CDR2: LGHDT and YNNKEL (reference sequence). Here the CDR3 reads CASSVTGGSYNEQFF. CDR3 coding DNA: TGTGCCAGCAGCGTGACAGGGGGCTCCTACAATGAGCAGTTCTTC.